This paragraph covers one T cell receptor (beta chain) sequence. What this receptor recognizes is not known. No base qualities exist here, and no much larger clone lies one base off it. TCRbeta CDR3 regions were amplified from genomic DNA by means of the immunoSEQ Assay, a bias-controlled multiplex PCR. Regarding the original processing steps: Nucleated cell counts per sample were estimated from amplification of reference gene primers within the assay. To quantify the absolute abundance of each unique TCRbeta CDR3 rearrangement, sequence reads were collapsed and filtered. Productive Simpson clonality was computed per sample as the square root of Simpson's diversity index over productive rearrangements. TCRdb limited this immuneACCESS table to in-frame rearrangements with V and J called. A share of clones is missing; checked studies link under half to unresolved V genes, and the rest is unexplained. Clone size and the V and J calls come from that table; the DNA yielded D and trimming. The sample profile shows 260,000 or so clones; about 87% of them were found once. The ten largest clones capture around 9.2% of the sample.

V loses 4 bases, J loses 1 base, and the germline ends lie 14 bases apart. The germline V gene encodes CDR1 SGHDT and CDR2 YYEEEE. The CDR3 holds 15 amino acids from the cysteine to the phenylalanine. Left in the record is the CDR3 DNA by itself, 45 bases read in frame from the first base. This entry comes from a study of blood T cell repertoires in COVID-19 (dated by TCRdb to about 2020). Some background on the complete study: Samples from collaborators originated in the United States, Italy and Spain and spanned both the acute and convalescent phases of COVID-19. Nearly every sample came with metadata listing a de-identified subject ID, COVID-19 status, age in years and sex. The prospective study material was composed of cDNA or gDNA derived from T cells, B-cell-depleted T cells, or PBMCs. The samples were drawn from two sources: the first 160 participants of the ongoing ImmuneRACE study, and 1,200 or so subjects contributed by 6 global collaborators. Where HLA class I and class II types were available, the types were taken from metadata supplied by the sample provider, not from assay-based typing. The repertoires were made available in a free public database intended to serve as a resource for research on the immune response to SARS-CoV-2. Subjects who had been exposed to COVID-19, were actively infected with it, or had recovered from it provided the deeply sampled blood TCRbeta repertoires that made up the dataset. What the study reported, not specific to this receptor: The quantity of clinical and demographic metadata differed by source and by participant and was supplied without curation.

Whole blood was collected in K2EDTA tubes by collaborating institutions according to the institutions' own protocols. For TCRbeta analysis, collaborators shipped samples in one of three forms: frozen whole blood, isolated PBMCs, or DNA extracted from either of those sample types. The sequencing sample was made of peripheral blood. The rearranged chain carries TRBV5-6 and TRBJ1-1; the D gene is perhaps TRBD1, on 6 matching bases. The TCR was taken from a human donor in a cohort sampled during active COVID-19. The DNA sequence is TGTGCCAGCAGCCGGCGGGGGGCCCCGAACACTGAAGCTTTCTTT. This codes for CASSRRGAPNTEAFF.